Following are 13 T cell receptor beta chains from one sample sequenced in a study of T cell repertoires in urothelial bladder cancer (dated by TCRdb to between 2018 and 2020). The protocol used for the library was the immunoSEQ multiplex PCR assay. TCRdb took over this immuneACCESS table, retaining in-frame rearrangements with V and J assigned. Such tables are incomplete; in checked studies, under half of the missing clones stem from an unresolved V gene, and the remainder is unexplained. Here the sample has 9,000 to 13,000 clones; under 70% occur a single time. The ten largest clonotypes hold roughly 6.4% of the sample. The sequenced sample was tumor-infiltrating cells from bladder cancer. The origin of the receptors is a human donor with a benign inflammatory bladder lesion.

This clone was observed a handful of times. This chain uses TRBV9 with TRBJ1-1, with D unclear. The CDR3 is made up of 13 amino acids. In germline, CDR1 is SGDLS, CDR2 YYNGEE. V lost 4 bases and J lost 7, with 14 bases in between. Here the CDR3 reads CASSPLPLREAFF. As DNA, the CDR3 is TGTGCCAGCAGCCCCCTCCCGTTACGTGAAGCTTTCTTT.

V usage is TRBV18 and J usage is TRBJ2-2; 12 nucleotides line up with TRBD1. The CDR3 has 18 residues. The V gene end was trimmed by 3 bases and the J gene end by 1 base; junction bases not matched to a gene: 6. Germline loops: CDR1 KGHSH, CDR2 LQKENI. As DNA, the CDR3 is TGTGCCAGCTCACCCGGGACAGGGGGCCGTCTGAACACCGGGGAGCTGTTTTTT. Amino acid sequence: CASSPGTGGRLNTGELFF.

V gene TRBV10-3 combines with J gene TRBJ2-7; 8 bases map to TRBD2. V gave up 7 bases and J gave up 6 bases; unmatched junction bases: 8. The CDR3 totals 13 residues. Germline-derived CDR1 and CDR2 are ENHRY and SYGVKD. The CDR3 DNA reads TGTGCCATCACGGGGACGGCGGGAGGCGAGCAGTACTTC. Its protein is CAITGTAGGEQYF.

There are a few counts of this clone. The chain couples TRBV4-1 to TRBJ2-1, with D hard to call. This CDR3 comprises 14 residues. V lost 4 bases to trimming and J lost 3 bases, with 10 bases between them. Germline CDR1 is MGHRA and CDR2 is YSYEKL. The CDR3 DNA follows: TGCGCCAGCAGCCCTGGCCAGATCTACAATGAGCAGTTCTTC. Encoded protein: CASSPGQIYNEQFF.

The gene calls are TRBV7-3 and TRBJ1-6; tentatively, D is TRBD1 (6 bases). This CDR3 has 15 residues. Germline V gene sequence: CDR1 SGHTA, CDR2 FQGTGA. V shed 4 bases and J shed 9 bases, with 16 bases lying between them. CDR3 DNA sequence: TGTGCCAGCAGCTCCGGGGGGCAGCCAAGTTCACCCCTCCACTTT. Protein: CASSSGGQPSSPLHF.

This sequence joins TRBV7-9 and TRBJ1-2; D not certain. Germline values: CDR1 SEHNR, CDR2 FQNEAQ (reference sequence). V lost 3 bases, J lost 7 bases, and 6 bases lay in between. The CDR3 has 11 amino acids. This CDR3 reads CASSFGSGYTF. CDR3 DNA: TGTGCCAGCAGCTTTGGGAGTGGCTACACCTTC.

The rearrangement links TRBV5-5 to TRBJ1-2; perhaps TRBD1 as D (6 bases). The CDR3 is 16 residues long. Germline V gives CDR1 SGHKS, CDR2 YYEKEE (reference sequence). Trimming shortened V by 5 bases and J by 1 base, and 18 bases separated the two germline ends. The CDR3 nucleotides read TGTGCCAGCAGTCCCGACCAGGGGAATCTTAACTATGGCTACACCTTC. Its protein product is CASSPDQGNLNYGYTF.

Judged by abundance, this clone is medium-sized. V gene TRBV6-1 combines with J gene TRBJ1-2; D unclear. Germline V gene data show CDR1 as MNHNS and CDR2 as SASEGT. The CDR3 covers 15 residues. Trimming stripped 2 bases from V and 8 bases from J, with 18 bases between. CDR3 amino acids: CASSEPYASSNGYTF. DNA of the CDR3: TGTGCCAGCAGTGAACCATACGCTTCCTCTAACGGCTACACCTTC.

The chain employs TRBV6-1 and TRBJ2-1, with a weak D call TRBD1 (6 bases). Looked up from germline, CDR1 is MNHNS and CDR2 is SASEGT. V shed 8 bases and J shed 0 bases, with 11 bases lying between them. The CDR3 is made up of 14 amino acids. This chain's CDR3 is CASFGTSSYNEQFF. Written as DNA, the CDR3 is TGTGCCAGCTTCGGGACAAGCTCCTACAATGAGCAGTTCTTC.

V usage is TRBV5-1 and J usage is TRBJ2-7, with TRBD1 identical over 7 bases. Germline V CDR1 and CDR2: SGHRS, YFSETQ. CDR3 size: 15 residues. The junction had 10 bases not matched to a gene; V was cut back by 4 bases and J by 3 bases. Written as DNA, the CDR3 is TGCGCCAGCAGCCAAGGGACAGCCCCGGACTACGAGCAGTACTTC. Its protein product is CASSQGTAPDYEQYF.

As regards this clone: No DNA is shown, since the ends of the CDR3 on it are uncertain; the CDR3 is the one TCRdb lists. V is TRBV10-3 and J is TRBJ1-2. Per germline, CDR1 ENHRY and CDR2 SYGVKD. 11 amino acids form the CDR3, both terminal residues included. This CDR3 reads CAIMSTSGYTF.

The rearrangement joins TRBV19 to TRBJ1-2; no reliable D call. CDR3 length equals 14 residues. With 1 base removed from V and 2 bases from J, the gap between germline ends came to 8 bases. Germline CDR1 and CDR2: LNHDA and SQIVND (reference sequence). CDR3 bases: TGTGCCAGTAGTATAGTTGCACAGAACTATGGCTACACCTTC. Protein sequence: CASSIVAQNYGYTF.

This clone was seen only a few times. The rearrangement links TRBV5-1 to TRBJ2-7; a possible D gene is TRBD2 (5 bases). Germline CDR1 reads SGHRS; CDR2 reads YFSETQ. V lost 4 bases to trimming and J lost 4 bases, with 15 bases between them. The length of the CDR3 is 14 residues. The CDR3 reads CASSPPGGGYEQYF. The CDR3, as DNA: TGCGCCAGCAGCCCCCCCGGAGGTGGTTACGAGCAGTACTTC.